This T cell receptor (beta chain) stems from a study of T cell changes during pregnancy in multiple sclerosis. The V gene's germline CDR1 is SGDLS and CDR2 YYNGEE. This CDR3 is built from 13 residues. V gave up 0 bases and J gave up 5 bases, with 8 bases separating them. Sequenced by immunoSEQ multiplex PCR; TCRdb stores in-frame clones only, minus some. Altogether under 120,000 clones are present, 90% to 95% being singletons, with the ten largest covering 3% to 3.5%. Sequencing was performed on peripheral blood, taken after pregnancy. V gene TRBV9 combines with J gene TRBJ1-2; the D gene is possibly TRBD1 (6 bases). The TCR comes from a female donor with multiple sclerosis, enrolled in a pregnancy study. The CDR3 DNA reads as TGTGCCAGCAGCGTAGAGGACAGATATGGCTACACCTTC. Amino acids: CASSVEDRYGYTF. The full variable domain, completed using reference TRBV9 and TRBJ1-2, is DSGVTQTPKHLITATGQRVTLRCSPRSGDLSVYWYQQSLDQGLQFLIQYYNGEERAKGNILERFSAQQFPDLHSELNLSSLELGDSALYFCASSVEDRYGYTFGSGTRLTVV.